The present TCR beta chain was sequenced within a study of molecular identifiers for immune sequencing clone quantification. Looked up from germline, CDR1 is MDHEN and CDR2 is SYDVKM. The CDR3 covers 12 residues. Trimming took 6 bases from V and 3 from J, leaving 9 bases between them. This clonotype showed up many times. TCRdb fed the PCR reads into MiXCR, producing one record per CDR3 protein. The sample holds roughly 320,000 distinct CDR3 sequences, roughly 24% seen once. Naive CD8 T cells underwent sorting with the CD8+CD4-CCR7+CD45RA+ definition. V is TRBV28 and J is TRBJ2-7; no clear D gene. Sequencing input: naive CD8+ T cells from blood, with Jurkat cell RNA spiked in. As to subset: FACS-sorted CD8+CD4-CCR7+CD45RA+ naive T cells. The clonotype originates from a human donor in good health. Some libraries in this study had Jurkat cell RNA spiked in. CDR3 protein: CASSHTYYEQYF. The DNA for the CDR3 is TGTGCCAGCAGCCACACCTACTACGAGCAGTACTTC.